This entry concerns a single T cell receptor (beta chain). Its recognized antigen is unknown. Per-base quality was not reported, and no clone a single base away is much larger than it. These data are taken from a study of T cell responses to AZD1222 COVID-19 vaccine (TCRdb year 2021). Study-level background: A total of about 250 trial participants underwent TCR sequencing, of whom about 200 had received two doses of AZD1222 and approximately 26 had received two doses of the MenACWY control vaccine. Trial participants were enrolled by age into 18-55, 56-69 and 70-plus year subgroups, with around 140, 26 and 57 TCR-sequenced participants respectively. What the study reported, not specific to this receptor: Conclusions about previously exposed vaccinees are limited because only six or seven AZD1222 recipients were SARS-CoV-2 seropositive at baseline. The vaccine-associated CD4 TCRs covered the entire spike protein, and the dominant responses fell in regions 160-218 and 743-854. In the small 56-69-year group, the increase in depth fell short of significance, most likely because of low power. Epitopes outside the regions mutated in the B.1.351 and B.1.1.7 variants were reportedly recognized by nearly half of the unique spike-specific TCRs. Because no day 14 peak-response samples were available, the repertoires could be characterized only after the peak T cell response. Most participants were white British and females outnumbered males, and the authors suggested that clonal diversity may have been underestimated. A significant rise in spike-specific TCR breadth and depth was observed after two AZD1222 doses relative to day 0 and relative to MenACWY recipients.

The meaning of the sample's time point label: about 28 days (+/-7) after the second vaccine dose. Because spike-specific TCR depth and breadth did not differ between the two schedules, AZD1222 recipients who got a second dose at roughly 4 weeks were pooled with those who got a second dose at roughly 12 weeks. The vaccinee samples were drawn from two UK trials, COV001 and COV002, one of which was a single-blind randomized controlled phase 2/3 trial testing AZD1222 (ChAdOx1 nCoV-19) in healthy adults. Trial participant PBMC samples were collected at day 0 and day 28 after the second dose for TCRbeta chain sequencing. According to the germline V gene, CDR1 reads SGDLS and CDR2 reads YYNGEE. Taken from cysteine to phenylalanine, the CDR3 has 18 residues. Here the CDR3 DNA is all that survives: 54 bases in frame from base 1. V is cut by 4 bases and J by 3 bases, and the space between the germline ends is 23 bases.

The CDR3 regions of human TCRbeta chains were subjected to immunosequencing. Per the authors' processing: TCRs in the repertoires were compared against a reference library of SARS-CoV-2-specific TCRs that had been generated with the MIRA antigen-specificity platform. Breadth meant the fraction of unique TCRs that were SARS-CoV-2-associated, whereas depth meant the fraction of total T cells that were SARS-CoV-2-associated. Using the MIRA data, each spike-specific TCR was mapped to the spike region that the TCR reacts to and placed in a CD4 or CD8 class. Log10-transformed breadth and depth values were compared by one-way ANOVA with Sidak's multiple comparisons tests. The source is immuneACCESS, and TCRdb retained only in-frame sequences with V and J called. Part of the clones is not carried over; for the studies checked, unresolved V genes explain less than half of this, and the remainder is unexplained. V, J and clone size are those of that table, while D and trimming were read from the DNA. For this sample there are around 200,000 clones; 85% to 95% appear just once. In total, the top ten clones hold roughly 1.7% of the sample.

This receptor was identified in an adult who received the AZD1222 COVID-19 vaccine. The chain is assembled from TRBV9 and TRBJ2-4; D gene: possibly TRBD2, on 7 matching bases. The sample here was peripheral blood, taken 28 days after the second AZD1222 dose. The encoded CDR3 is CASSPPEGGPLGKNIQYF. In nucleotide form, the sequence is TGTGCCAGCAGCCCCCCGGAGGGGGGGCCCCTAGGCAAAAACATTCAGTACTTC.